The 13 T cell receptor beta chains given below trace back to one sample, sequenced in a study of CD4 T cells in relation to SARS-CoV-2 and coronaviruses. This table comes from immunoSEQ multiplex PCR, and its TCRdb copy is limited to in-frame clones, with some not included. The profile covers about 14,000 clones, with approximately 80% appearing a single time and about a quarter taken by the ten largest. CD4+ T cells from unexposed donors were obtained before the COVID-19 pandemic (2011-2018). Isolation of CD4+ T cells took place after roughly nine days in culture. Their antigens are not known. Sequencing was carried out using CD4+ T cells from PBMCs, cultured in vitro. Receptors were obtained from a human donor in good health.

V is TRBV5-5 and J is TRBJ2-1; 12 bases map to TRBD1. Trimming removed 1 base from V and 8 bases from J; junction bases left unmatched: 4. Per the germline V gene, CDR1 is SGHKS and CDR2 is YYEKEE (reference sequence). The CDR3 runs to 15 residues. The CDR3 sequence: CASSLKGTGGYEQFF. Here the CDR3 DNA reads TGTGCCAGCAGCTTGAAAGGGACAGGGGGCTATGAGCAGTTCTTC.

This clone was detected a few times. The V gene is TRBV2, the J gene TRBJ2-1; D is uncertain. The CDR3 has 16 residues. The V end lost 5 bases, the J end lost 0 bases, and 14 bases lay between the germline ends. CDR1 and CDR2 (germline): SNHLY, FYNNEI. The CDR3 DNA reads TGTGCCAGCAGTCCTATGGTCTTGCGCTCCTACAATGAGCAGTTCTTC. Amino acids: CASSPMVLRSYNEQFF.

This sequence joins TRBV19 and TRBJ1-1, with TRBD1 as a possible D gene (5 bases). The germline V gene encodes CDR1 LNHDA and CDR2 SQIVND (reference sequence). V lost 1 base and J 7 bases, leaving 13 bases between the germline ends. The CDR3 totals 14 residues. CDR3 protein: CASSIAVGELEAFF. The CDR3 DNA follows: TGTGCCAGTAGTATAGCGGTGGGGGAACTTGAAGCTTTCTTT.

This rearrangement joins TRBV12-5 to TRBJ2-7, with 8 bases aligning to TRBD2. Germline trimming cut 5 bases from V and 2 bases from J; bases unmatched to any gene: 2. The CDR3 sequence is 13 residues long. Germline CDR1 LGHNT, CDR2 FRNRAP. CDR3: CASGRGLAYEQYF. CDR3 bases: TGTGCTAGTGGTCGGGGACTAGCCTACGAGCAGTACTTC.

Only one count was recorded for this clone. The CDR3 sequence is CASGLEPGEYGYTF. CDR3 DNA sequence: TGTGCTAGTGGCCTAGAACCGGGGGAGTACGGCTACACCTTC. J is TRBJ1-2 and V is TRBV12-5; D may be TRBD1 (5 bases). CDR1 LGHNT and CDR2 FRNRAP come from the germline V gene. The V gene lost 6 bases and the J gene lost 8 bases, with 19 bases spanning the gap. The CDR3 sequence is 14 residues long.

V is TRBV19 and J is TRBJ1-3, with D unresolved. V lost 6 bases and J 1 base, leaving 10 bases between the germline ends. Germline V lookup: CDR1 LNHDA, CDR2 SQIVND (reference sequence). This CDR3 spans 14 amino acids. The CDR3 nucleotides are TGTGCCAGTAGACCCGGGTCATCTGGAAACACCATATATTTT. As protein: CASRPGSSGNTIYF.

The chain couples TRBV18 to TRBJ2-1; D might be TRBD2 (5 bases). From germline, CDR1 is KGHSH and CDR2 LQKENI. Trimming stripped 3 bases from V and 8 bases from J, with 11 bases between. This CDR3 is 13 amino acids long. CDR3 amino acids: CASSPGSAYEQFF. The CDR3, as DNA: TGTGCCAGCTCACCGGGGAGCGCGTATGAGCAGTTCTTC.

V usage is TRBV7-2 and J usage is TRBJ2-7, with 7 positions matching TRBD2. The trim removed 0 bases at V and 7 bases at J, leaving 6 bases unmatched. This CDR3 comprises 14 residues. The germline CDR1 and CDR2 sequences are SGHTA and FQGNSA. The DNA of the CDR3 is TGTGCCAGCAGCTTAGCGGGAGGGCCCCGGGAGCAGTACTTC. As protein: CASSLAGGPREQYF.

The chain is built from TRBV19 and TRBJ2-3, with D perhaps matching TRBD2 (5 bases). The CDR3 is 16 amino acids. Trimming removed 8 bases from V and 0 bases from J, with 18 bases in between. Germline V CDR1 and CDR2: LNHDA, SQIVND (reference sequence). CDR3 in amino acids: CASDRAAGGSTDTQYF. In nucleotides, the CDR3 is TGTGCCAGTGATCGGGCGGCGGGCGGGAGCACAGATACGCAGTATTTT.

The chain's CDR3 is CASSFSDGTEAFF. CDR3 DNA: TGTGCCAGCAGCTTCAGCGATGGGACTGAAGCTTTCTTT. The rearrangement joins TRBV11-3 to TRBJ1-1; unclear D gene. CDR1 and CDR2 from the germline V gene are SGHNT and YENEEA. The CDR3 covers 13 residues. The V and J ends lost 3 bases and 5 bases respectively, with 10 bases between them.

Worth noting for this clone: The junction departs from the called germline gene at one end, perhaps through a read error. J is TRBJ2-4 and V is TRBV2; 8 bases match TRBD1. The germline V gene encodes CDR1 SNHLY and CDR2 FYNNEI. The CDR3 is 13 amino acids. CDR3 nucleotide sequence: TGTGCCAGCCGTGATCAGGACAGGGACATTCAGTACTTC. Protein sequence: CASRDQDRDIQYF.

The V and J genes are TRBV28 and TRBJ2-7; 8 nucleotides agree with TRBD1. This CDR3 contains 18 residues. Per the germline V gene, CDR1 is MDHEN and CDR2 is SYDVKM. The V gene end was trimmed by 2 bases and the J gene end by 3 bases; junction bases not matched to a gene: 15. The CDR3 region has the DNA TGTGCCAGCAGTTTACCGCAGGTATACCGGGACAGGTACTACGAGCAGTACTTC. Protein: CASSLPQVYRDRYYEQYF. The full variable domain, with the rest looked up from reference TRBV28 and TRBJ2-7, is DVKVTQSSRYLVKRTGEKVFLECVQDMDHENMFWYRQDPGLGLRLIYFSYDVKMKEKGDIPEGYSVSREKKERFSLILESASTNQTSMYLCASSLPQVYRDRYYEQYFGPGTRLTVT.

This sequence joins TRBV5-6 and TRBJ1-1; TRBD1 aligns across 9 bases. Germline-derived CDR1 and CDR2 are SGHDT and YYEEEE. The trim removed 4 bases at V and 10 bases at J, leaving 14 bases unmatched. The CDR3 runs 15 residues. The CDR3 reads CASSNAPGQGDLAFF. CDR3 nucleotides: TGTGCCAGCAGCAATGCTCCGGGACAGGGAGACTTAGCTTTCTTT. Complete variable domain (other parts from reference TRBV5-6 and TRBJ1-1): DAGVTQSPTHLIKTRGQQVTLRCSPKSGHDTVSWYQQALGQGPQFIFQYYEEEERQRGNFPDRFSGHQFPNYSSELNVNALLLGDSALYLCASSNAPGQGDLAFFGQGTRLTVV.